Each of the 12 T cell receptor beta chains below was sequenced from the same sample in a study of cytomegalovirus exposure and HLA in healthy donors. PCR used 60 Vbeta primers and 13 Jbeta primers. Produced via immunoSEQ multiplex PCR; TCRdb's table is partial and in-frame only. This table holds roughly 130,000 clones, roughly 82% found once. What was sequenced was PBMCs. These receptor sequences come from a male donor in good health and CMV-seropositive.

The chain joins TRBV6-5 to TRBJ2-1; D unresolved. The CDR3 extends over 14 amino acids. Trimming removed 2 bases at V and 6 bases at J, with 11 bases between. In germline, CDR1 is MNHEY, CDR2 SVGAGI. The CDR3 sequence is CASSYGIRINEQFF. CDR3 nucleotide sequence: TGTGCCAGCAGTTACGGTATTAGAATCAATGAGCAGTTCTTC.

This clone occurred once. The junction departs from the called germline gene at one end, perhaps through a read error. The chain couples TRBV7-9 to TRBJ1-3; no clear D. CDR3 length equals 17 residues. Germline V CDR1 and CDR2: SEHNR, FQNEAQ (reference sequence). CDR3 bases: TGTTCCAGCAGTTTAGCCGACATCGGGATTTACGACAACACCATATATTTT. Translated, it gives CSSSLADIGIYDNTIYF.

The rearrangement links TRBV19 to TRBJ2-7; perhaps TRBD1 as D (6 bases). The CDR3 has 13 residues. V lost 7 bases, J lost 2 bases, and 12 bases lay in between. CDR1 LNHDA and CDR2 SQIVND come from the germline V gene (reference sequence). CDR3 in DNA: TGTGCCAGTACCCAGACAGGAGCCTACGAGCAGTACTTC. It is translated as CASTQTGAYEQYF.

The chain is built from TRBV28 and TRBJ1-5; D gene uncertain. There are 14 residues in the CDR3. CDR1 and CDR2 from the germline V gene are MDHEN and SYDVKM. Trimming took 3 bases from V and 0 from J, leaving 6 bases between them. CDR3: CASSLRYSNQPQHF. The CDR3, as DNA: TGTGCCAGCAGTTTGAGGTATAGCAATCAGCCCCAGCATTTT.

J is TRBJ2-2 and V is TRBV7-9, with a weak D call TRBD2 (5 bases). Trimming took off 2 bases at V and 9 bases at J, with 10 bases between the two ends. CDR3 length equals 13 residues. Germline V gene data show CDR1 as SEHNR and CDR2 as FQNEAQ (reference sequence). DNA for the CDR3: TGTGCCAGCAGCTTATCTCTAGCCCGGGAGCTGTTTTTT. It specifies CASSLSLARELFF.

This clone was recorded a few times. The chain couples TRBV19 to TRBJ2-3, with 7 bases identical to TRBD2. Germline loops: CDR1 LNHDA, CDR2 SQIVND (reference sequence). The J segment lost 0 bases and the V segment lost 7 bases, leaving 7 bases of the junction unmatched. This CDR3 contains 15 residues. CDR3 sequence reads: CASIPGGASTDTQYF. The CDR3 DNA reads as TGTGCCAGTATCCCGGGGGGTGCTAGCACAGATACGCAGTATTTT.

This rearrangement joins TRBV5-4 to TRBJ2-1; 9 bases fit TRBD2. With V trimmed by 0 bases and J by 8 bases, 9 bases remained unmatched. The germline V gene encodes CDR1 SGHNT and CDR2 YYREEE (reference sequence). CDR3 length: 16 residues. Written as DNA, the CDR3 is TGTGCCAGCAGCTTGGACCTTAGCGGGAGAGGGCATGAGCAGTTCTTC. This encodes CASSLDLSGRGHEQFF.

The gene calls are TRBV9 and TRBJ2-1; the match to TRBD2 covers 10 bases. J lost 4 bases, V lost 3 bases, and 7 bases had no gene match. Germline V gene sequence: CDR1 SGDLS, CDR2 YYNGEE. The CDR3 contains 16 residues. For the CDR3, the DNA is TGTGCCAGCAGCGACCCTAGCGGGAGTACATACAATGAGCAGTTCTTC. Translation gives CASSDPSGSTYNEQFF.

The V and J genes are TRBV10-3 and TRBJ2-4; perhaps TRBD2 as D (5 bases). CDR1 is ENHRY and CDR2 is SYGVKD in the germline V gene. With 11 bases removed from V and 9 bases from J, the gap between germline ends came to 23 bases. This CDR3 region has 14 residues. Written as DNA, the CDR3 is TGTGCCGCCAGCGGAGCCGAGGTCCGCGCCATTCAGTACTTC. The encoded protein is CAASGAEVRAIQYF.

This clone was counted once. This chain connects TRBV28 to TRBJ1-1, with 7 positions matching TRBD1. Trimming removed 9 bases from V and 3 bases from J; junction bases left unmatched: 4. The CDR3 contains 12 residues. The germline CDR1 and CDR2 sequences are MDHEN and SYDVKM. CDR3 nucleotide sequence: TGTGCCAGTTTGGGACAGCACACTGAAGCTTTCTTT. Its protein product is CASLGQHTEAFF.

The CDR3, as DNA: TGTGCCAGCAGCTTTCTAGCGGGAGTGCGGAATGAGCAGTTCTTC. Protein sequence: CASSFLAGVRNEQFF. The V gene is TRBV5-4, the J gene TRBJ2-1, with TRBD2 identical over 10 bases. The V and J ends lost 2 bases and 7 bases, in that order; junction bases with no gene match: 6. Germline V CDR1 and CDR2: SGHNT, YYREEE (reference sequence). This CDR3 is built from 15 residues. Together with reference TRBV5-4 and TRBJ2-1, the CDR3 gives the full variable domain: ETGVTQSPTHLIKTRGQQVTLRCSSQSGHNTVSWYQQALGQGPQFIFQYYREEENGRGNFPPRFSGLQFPNYSSELNVNALELDDSALYLCASSFLAGVRNEQFFGPGTRLTVL.

This clone was found once. The gene calls are TRBV7-3 and TRBJ2-7; TRBD2 agrees at 13 bases. After removal of 5 bases from V and 3 bases from J, the junction contained 4 bases not matched to a gene. Germline V gives CDR1 SGHTA, CDR2 FQGTGA. The CDR3 totals 15 residues. CDR3 nucleotide sequence: TGTGCCAGCAGCCCCGGGACTAGCGGGAACTACGAGCAGTACTTC. It yields the protein CASSPGTSGNYEQYF.